This is a list of T cell receptor beta chains from one sample in a study of OX40 agonist ivuxolimab in advanced cancers. This table comes from immunoSEQ multiplex PCR, and its TCRdb copy is limited to in-frame clones, with some not included. The sample lists approximately 46,000 clones, approximately 86% seen once, with 10% to 12% in the top ten. The sequencing here drew on CD4+ or CD8+ T cells sorted from blood, taken in a trial of the OX40 agonist ivuxolimab. These receptors were collected from an adult with an advanced solid tumor such as melanoma, head and neck, liver or kidney cancer. CDR3s include the opening cysteine and the closing phenylalanine or tryptophan. D genes are given only for firm matches. Part of the rows lack a size; the others show once, few, many or a class for expanded clones.

D	V	J	size	CDR3	DNA
.	TRBV4-2	TRBJ2-7	.	CASSQGATGLSYEQYF	TGTGCCAGCAGCCAAGGTGCGACGGGCCTCTCCTACGAGCAGTACTTC
.	TRBV29-1	TRBJ2-4	few	CSFLSGVAKNIQYF	TGCAGCTTTCTCTCCGGGGTAGCCAAAAACATTCAGTACTTC
.	TRBV1	TRBJ2-7	once	CTSSRTDRGPVEQYF	TGCACCAGCAGCCGGACAGACAGGGGGCCTGTCGAGCAGTACTTC
TRBD2	TRBV2	TRBJ2-5	.	CASREGLAGYQETQYF	TGTGCCAGCAGGGAGGGACTAGCGGGCTACCAAGAGACCCAGTACTTC
.	TRBV7-5	TRBJ1-1	.	CARSYTTAGRMEAFF	TGTGCCAGAAGCTATACAACGGCTGGACGGATGGAAGCTTTCTTT
TRBD2	TRBV9	TRBJ2-3	.	CASSGGTSGLTDTQYF	TGTGCCAGCAGCGGAGGGACTAGCGGATTGACAGATACGCAGTATTTT
.	TRBV21-1	TRBJ2-3	.	CASSRGGSGAPLFTDTQYF	TGTGCCAGCAGCAGGGGAGGGAGCGGAGCCCCTCTTTTCACAGATACGCAGTATTTT
.	TRBV6-5	TRBJ2-3	.	CASSASGGAADTQYF	TGTGCCAGCAGTGCCTCTGGGGGCGCGGCAGATACGCAGTATTTT
TRBD2	TRBV4-1	TRBJ2-5	.	CASSQDGLAGVRGETQYF	TGCGCCAGCAGCCAAGACGGGCTAGCGGGAGTAAGGGGGGAGACCCAGTACTTC
TRBD1	TRBV7-3	TRBJ2-3	few	CASSLVGGVDTQYF	TGTGCCAGCAGCTTAGTAGGGGGCGTAGATACGCAGTATTTT
.	TRBV12-5	TRBJ1-5	once	CASGPDPRTESNQPQHF	TGTGCTAGTGGCCCCGACCCAAGGACAGAAAGCAATCAGCCCCAGCATTTT
TRBD2	TRBV7-9	TRBJ2-7	.	CASSSSSGGLYEQYF	TGTGCCAGCAGCTCCTCTAGCGGGGGCCTGTACGAGCAGTACTTC
TRBD1	TRBV5-1	TRBJ1-4	.	CASSSDRGFEKLFF	TGCGCCAGCAGCTCTGACAGGGGCTTTGAAAAACTGTTTTTT
TRBD1	TRBV6-6	TRBJ1-1	few	CASSKRDRVTEAFF	TGTGCCAGCAGCAAACGGGACAGAGTTACTGAAGCTTTCTTT
.	TRBV7-6	TRBJ2-1	.	CASSLVSGVNSPGNEQFF	TGTGCCAGCAGCTTAGTTTCGGGGGTTAATTCACCGGGGAATGAGCAGTTCTTC
.	TRBV2	TRBJ2-7	.	CASIWSYEQYF	TGTGCCAGCATTTGGTCCTACGAGCAGTACTTC
TRBD2	TRBV9	TRBJ2-1	.	CASSVGTSGGRNEQFF	TGTGCCAGCAGCGTGGGGACTAGCGGGGGGCGCAATGAGCAGTTCTTC
TRBD1	TRBV4-1	TRBJ1-1	.	CASSQGRGDTEAFF	TGCGCCAGCAGCCAAGGCAGGGGGGACACTGAAGCTTTCTTT
TRBD1	TRBV18	TRBJ2-2	.	CASSPPQGENTGELFF	TGTGCCAGCTCACCACCGCAGGGGGAAAACACCGGGGAGCTGTTTTTT
.	TRBV4-1	TRBJ2-5	.	CASSQGGGGRETQYF	TGCGCCAGCAGCCAAGGGGGAGGGGGCAGAGAGACCCAGTACTTC
.	TRBV14	TRBJ2-5	.	CASSQVGETQYF	TGTGCCAGCAGCCAAGTGGGAGAGACCCAGTACTTC